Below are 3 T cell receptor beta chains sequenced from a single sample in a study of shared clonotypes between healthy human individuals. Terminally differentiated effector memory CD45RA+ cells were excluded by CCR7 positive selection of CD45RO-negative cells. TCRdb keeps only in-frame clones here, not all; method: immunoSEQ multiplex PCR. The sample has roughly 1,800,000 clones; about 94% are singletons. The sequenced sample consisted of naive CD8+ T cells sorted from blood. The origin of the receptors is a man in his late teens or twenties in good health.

The CDR3 DNA reads TGTGCCAGCAGCGTAGAGGGTGGACAACTGTTTTTT. This sequence encodes CASSVEGGQLFF. The chain has TRBV9 and TRBJ1-4; D is unresolved. Trimming pared 0 bases from V and 12 bases from J, leaving 9 bases between. This CDR3 has 12 residues. CDR1 SGDLS and CDR2 YYNGEE come from the germline V gene.

CDR3 protein: CAWVRLPQIYGYTF. CDR3 nucleotide sequence: TGTGCCTGGGTGAGGCTCCCTCAAATCTATGGCTACACCTTC. The chain recombines TRBV30 with TRBJ1-2, with D hard to call. This CDR3 contains 14 residues. Germline assignment: CDR1 GTSNPN and CDR2 SVGIG (reference sequence). Deletions cut 5 bases from V and 4 bases from J, with 17 bases between.

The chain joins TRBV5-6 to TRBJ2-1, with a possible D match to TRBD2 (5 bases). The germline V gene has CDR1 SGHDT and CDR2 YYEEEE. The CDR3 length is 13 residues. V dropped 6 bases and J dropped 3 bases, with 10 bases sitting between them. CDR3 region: CASTRADYNEQFF. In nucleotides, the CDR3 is TGTGCCAGCACCCGAGCGGACTACAATGAGCAGTTCTTC.